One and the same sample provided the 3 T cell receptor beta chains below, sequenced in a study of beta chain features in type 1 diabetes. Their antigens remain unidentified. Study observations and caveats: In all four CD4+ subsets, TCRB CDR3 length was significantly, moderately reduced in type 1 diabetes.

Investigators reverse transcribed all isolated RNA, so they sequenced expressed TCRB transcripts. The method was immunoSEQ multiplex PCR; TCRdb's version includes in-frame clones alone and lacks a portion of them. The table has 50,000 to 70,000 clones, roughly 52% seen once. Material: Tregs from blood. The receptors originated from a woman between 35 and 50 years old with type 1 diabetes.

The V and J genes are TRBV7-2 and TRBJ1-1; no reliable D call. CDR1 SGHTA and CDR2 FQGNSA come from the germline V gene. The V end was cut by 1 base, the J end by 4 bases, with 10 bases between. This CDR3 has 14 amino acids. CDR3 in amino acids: CASSLGGHGTEAFF. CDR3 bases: TGTGCCAGCAGCTTAGGAGGGCACGGCACTGAAGCTTTCTTT.

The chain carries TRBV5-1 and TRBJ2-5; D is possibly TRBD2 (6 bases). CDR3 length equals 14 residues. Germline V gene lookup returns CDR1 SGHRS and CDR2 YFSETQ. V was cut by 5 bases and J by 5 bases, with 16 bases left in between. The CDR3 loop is CASRPLGGAETQYF. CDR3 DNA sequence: TGCGCCAGCAGGCCGCTAGGAGGGGCTGAGACCCAGTACTTC. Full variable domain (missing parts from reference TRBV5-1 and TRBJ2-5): KAGVTQTPRYLIKTRGQQVTLSCSPISGHRSVSWYQQTPGQGLQFLFEYFSETQRNKGNFPGRFSGRQFSNSRSEMNVSTLELGDSALYLCASRPLGGAETQYFGPGTRLLVL.

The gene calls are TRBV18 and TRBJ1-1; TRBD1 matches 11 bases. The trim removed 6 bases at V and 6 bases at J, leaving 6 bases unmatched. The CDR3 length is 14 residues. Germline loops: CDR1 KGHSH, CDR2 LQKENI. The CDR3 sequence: CASSGDRGESEAFF. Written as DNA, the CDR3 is TGTGCCAGCTCCGGGGACAGGGGGGAGTCTGAAGCTTTCTTT.